The 22 T cell receptor beta chains below were found in one sample sequenced in a study of cytomegalovirus exposure and HLA in healthy donors. 13 Jbeta primers and 60 Vbeta primers were used for the PCR. Assay: immunoSEQ multiplex PCR; the TCRdb copy retains only in-frame clones and omits some. This sample has around 140,000 clones, with 65% to 85% found just once. The sample taken for sequencing was PBMCs. These receptors were obtained from a male donor in good health and CMV-seronegative.

V is TRBV7-6 and J is TRBJ2-7; D is undetermined. Trimming stripped 7 bases from V and 3 bases from J, with 7 bases between. The CDR3 length is 11 residues. CDR1 SGHVS and CDR2 FNYEAQ come from the germline V gene. The CDR3 here is CASTSGYEQYF. CDR3 DNA: TGTGCCAGCACCTCGGGCTACGAGCAGTACTTC. Filled out from reference TRBV7-6 and TRBJ2-7, the complete variable domain reads GAGVSQSPRYKVTKRGQDVALRCDPISGHVSLYWYRQALGQGPEFLTYFNYEAQQDKSGLPNDRFSAERPEGSISTLTIQRTEQRDSAMYRCASTSGYEQYFGPGTRLTVT.

This clone has only one observation. The chain couples TRBV7-2 to TRBJ2-2; tentatively, D is TRBD2 (5 bases). Between the trimmed V and J ends, which lost 4 bases and 6 bases, there was a span of 6 bases. CDR1 and CDR2 from the germline V gene are SGHTA and FQGNSA. The CDR3 totals 12 residues. This CDR3 reads CASSWRAGELFF. The DNA for the CDR3 is TGTGCCAGCAGCTGGCGGGCCGGGGAGCTGTTTTTT.

The V gene is TRBV27, the J gene TRBJ2-5, with D maybe TRBD1 (6 bases). The CDR3 runs to 14 residues. Trimming took off 3 bases at V and 5 bases at J, with 13 bases between the two ends. Germline lookup yields CDR1 MNHEY and CDR2 SMNVEV (reference sequence). DNA of the CDR3: TGTGCCAGCAGTTTGGGGGCCCAGGTCGAGACCCAGTACTTC. This gives the protein CASSLGAQVETQYF.

The CDR3 loop is CASSRPGLRGTGELFF. CDR3 DNA sequence: TGTGCCAGCTCACGCCCGGGACTGCGAGGCACCGGGGAGCTGTTTTTT. The chain carries TRBV18 and TRBJ2-2, with D maybe TRBD2 (6 bases). Trimming cost V 4 bases and J 4 bases, with 16 bases left between them. The germline gives CDR1 KGHSH, CDR2 LQKENI. The CDR3 extends over 16 amino acids.

Here the CDR3 DNA reads TGTGCCAGTAAAGTAATGAACACGGGCAATGAGCAGTTCTTC. Amino acids: CASKVMNTGNEQFF. This chain uses TRBV19 with TRBJ2-1; unclear D gene. The V gene lost 7 bases and the J gene lost 6 bases, with 16 bases spanning the gap. The CDR3 has 14 residues. Germline V gene lookup returns CDR1 LNHDA and CDR2 SQIVND (reference sequence).

The V call is TRBV7-9, the J call TRBJ2-2; D is possibly TRBD1 (5 bases). The CDR3 has 16 residues. Germline V CDR1 and CDR2: SEHNR, FQNEAQ (reference sequence). V was pared by 3 bases and J by 0 bases, with 11 bases between. This chain's CDR3 is CASSLGRAANTGELFF. In DNA form, the CDR3 reads TGTGCCAGCAGCTTGGGCAGGGCCGCGAACACCGGGGAGCTGTTTTTT.

J is TRBJ2-3 and V is TRBV5-1, with a weak D call TRBD2 (6 bases). V shed 4 bases and J shed 1 base, with 13 bases lying between them. The CDR3 is 15 amino acids. Germline CDR1 SGHRS, CDR2 YFSETQ. The CDR3 protein is CASSRAGPGTDTQYF. The CDR3 DNA reads as TGCGCCAGCAGCCGGGCGGGGCCAGGCACAGATACGCAGTATTTT.

This sequence joins TRBV5-1 and TRBJ2-1; D is perhaps TRBD2 (5 bases). Germline-derived CDR1 and CDR2 are SGHRS and YFSETQ. V was cut by 2 bases and J by 2 bases, with 14 bases left in between. The CDR3 loop spans 16 amino acids. CDR3 bases: TGCGCCAGCAGCTTTGCTGGCGGAGGTCCCTACAATGAGCAGTTCTTC. Amino acid sequence: CASSFAGGGPYNEQFF. Drawing the rest from reference TRBV5-1 and TRBJ2-1, the complete variable domain is KAGVTQTPRYLIKTRGQQVTLSCSPISGHRSVSWYQQTPGQGLQFLFEYFSETQRNKGNFPGRFSGRQFSNSRSEMNVSTLELGDSALYLCASSFAGGGPYNEQFFGPGTRLTVL.

The rearrangement links TRBV7-3 to TRBJ2-3; 9 positions match TRBD2. V gave up 5 bases and J gave up 1 base; unmatched junction bases: 4. Germline V CDR1 and CDR2: SGHTA, FQGTGA. The CDR3 extends over 15 amino acids. The CDR3 region has the DNA TGTGCCAGCAGCCCTAGCGGGATGGGCACAGATACGCAGTATTTT. As protein: CASSPSGMGTDTQYF.

The rearrangement uses TRBV6-5 and TRBJ1-1; 8 bases align to TRBD1. Germline values: CDR1 MNHEY, CDR2 SVGAGI. Trimming removed 3 bases from V and 5 bases from J; junction bases left unmatched: 8. There are 15 residues in the CDR3. As DNA, the CDR3 is TGTGCCAGCAGTTATTTCCACAGGGGGTCGACTGAAGCTTTCTTT. This translates into CASSYFHRGSTEAFF.

This rearrangement joins TRBV7-9 to TRBJ2-7, with 7 positions matching TRBD2. CDR3 length equals 18 residues. The trim removed 4 bases at V and 0 bases at J, leaving 15 bases unmatched. The germline V gene encodes CDR1 SEHNR and CDR2 FQNEAQ (reference sequence). The CDR3 DNA follows: TGTGCCAGCAGCTATACGCTCTCACTAGCGTCGAGCTCCTACGAGCAGTACTTC. Its translation is CASSYTLSLASSSYEQYF.

V usage is TRBV5-4 and J usage is TRBJ2-5; 10 bases fit TRBD2. The V gene's germline CDR1 is SGHNT and CDR2 YYREEE (reference sequence). With V trimmed by 4 bases and J by 1 base, 4 bases remained unmatched. This CDR3 contains 15 residues. The CDR3 here is CASSGGTSAQETQYF. Written as DNA, the CDR3 is TGTGCCAGCAGCGGCGGGACTAGCGCCCAAGAGACCCAGTACTTC.

V usage is TRBV14 and J usage is TRBJ2-7, with D possibly matching TRBD2 (6 bases). The V end was cut by 0 bases, the J end by 3 bases, with 15 bases between. CDR1 and CDR2 from the germline V gene are SGHDN and FVKESK. There are 16 residues in the CDR3. CDR3 coding DNA: TGTGCCAGCAGCCAAGAAAAGAAGGCTAGCGACTACGAGCAGTACTTC. Encoded protein: CASSQEKKASDYEQYF.

This chain connects TRBV4-3 to TRBJ2-3, with 9 bases fitting TRBD2. Germline-derived CDR1 and CDR2 are LGHNA and YSLEER. V gave up 0 bases and J gave up 1 base; unmatched junction bases: 5. This CDR3 has 17 amino acids. The CDR3 sequence: CASSQESKREGTDTQYF. In DNA, the CDR3 is TGCGCCAGCAGCCAAGAAAGTAAGCGGGAGGGCACAGATACGCAGTATTTT.

The chain joins TRBV10-1 to TRBJ2-5, with 11 bases identical to TRBD1. The end of the DNA fits TRBJ2-7 better, so the J call may be wrong. The CDR3 spans 15 residues. From germline, CDR1 is WNHNN and CDR2 SYGVQD (reference sequence). CDR3 in amino acids: CASSEWTGGRDEQYF. CDR3 in DNA: TGCGCCAGCAGTGAGTGGACAGGGGGCAGGGACGAGCAGTACTTC.

The V call is TRBV9, the J call TRBJ1-1; D possibly corresponds to TRBD1 (5 bases). The V end lost 2 bases, the J end lost 5 bases, and 13 bases lay between the germline ends. Germline V gene data show CDR1 as SGDLS and CDR2 as YYNGEE. The CDR3 has 14 residues. The CDR3 loop is CASSVGGLETEAFF. CDR3 bases: TGTGCCAGCAGCGTGGGGGGTCTTGAAACTGAAGCTTTCTTT.

The gene calls are TRBV6-5 and TRBJ2-1, with a possible D match to TRBD2 (5 bases). Germline V lookup: CDR1 MNHEY, CDR2 SVGAGI. The CDR3 is 12 amino acids. V shed 9 bases and J shed 3 bases, with 9 bases lying between them. The chain's CDR3 is CASGLNYNEQFF. For the CDR3, the DNA is TGTGCCAGTGGACTGAACTACAATGAGCAGTTCTTC.

The chain employs TRBV13 and TRBJ2-1; 7 nucleotides align to TRBD2. Germline-derived CDR1 and CDR2 are PRHDT and FYEKMQ (reference sequence). Trimming removed 4 bases from V and 0 bases from J; junction bases left unmatched: 6. The CDR3 is made up of 16 amino acids. This CDR3 reads CASSSTLATSYNEQFF. CDR3 nucleotide sequence: TGTGCCAGCAGCTCAACACTAGCGACCTCCTACAATGAGCAGTTCTTC.

The chain has TRBV9 and TRBJ2-2; TRBD2 matches 10 bases. Trimming took 0 bases from V and 3 from J; bases not matched to a gene: 5. CDR1 is SGDLS, CDR2 YYNGEE, per germline. This CDR3 is built from 17 residues. The CDR3 region is CASSVGASGRDTGELFF. As DNA, the CDR3 is TGTGCCAGCAGCGTAGGGGCTAGCGGGAGAGACACCGGGGAGCTGTTTTTT.

The V gene is TRBV9, the J gene TRBJ2-3; the D gene is possibly TRBD1 (6 bases). Trimming removed 4 bases from V and 1 base from J, with 13 bases in between. The CDR3 extends over 15 amino acids. Germline V lookup: CDR1 SGDLS, CDR2 YYNGEE. CDR3 in DNA: TGTGCCAGCAGCATCAGACAGGACCGCACAGATACGCAGTATTTT. This sequence encodes CASSIRQDRTDTQYF.

The V gene is TRBV5-1, the J gene TRBJ2-3; no clear D. V lost 2 bases and J 2 bases, leaving 3 bases between the germline ends. This CDR3 is 12 amino acids long. Germline CDR1 and CDR2: SGHRS and YFSETQ. This chain's CDR3 is CASSFNTDTQYF. The CDR3 DNA follows: TGCGCCAGCAGCTTTAACACAGATACGCAGTATTTT. The full variable domain, its missing parts supplied by reference TRBV5-1 and TRBJ2-3, is KAGVTQTPRYLIKTRGQQVTLSCSPISGHRSVSWYQQTPGQGLQFLFEYFSETQRNKGNFPGRFSGRQFSNSRSEMNVSTLELGDSALYLCASSFNTDTQYFGPGTRLTVL.

This CDR3 is CASSPGTSFYEQYF. CDR3 DNA sequence: TGCGCCAGCAGCCCCGGGACTAGCTTCTACGAGCAGTACTTC. V gene TRBV4-1 combines with J gene TRBJ2-7, with 9 nucleotides matching TRBD2. The CDR3 runs to 14 residues. Germline V CDR1 and CDR2: MGHRA, YSYEKL. V lost 4 bases to trimming and J lost 3 bases; unmatched junction nucleotides: 4.